This T cell receptor (beta chain) was found in a study of technical replicates of blood from several donors. Repertoires were generated with immunoSEQ multiplex PCR, while TCRdb's copy carries only in-frame clones and drops some. The data show 45,000 to 60,000 clones, with roughly 91% seen just once and approximately 3.9% held by the top ten. The length of the CDR3 is 14 residues. From germline, CDR1 is MNHNY and CDR2 SVGAGI (reference sequence). V gave up 5 bases and J gave up 0 bases, with 8 bases separating them. V and J are TRBV6-6 and TRBJ1-3; D possibly corresponds to TRBD1 (5 bases). Sequencing used PBMCs. The sequence derives from a human donor in good health. Some clones in this sample may be carry-over from other donors' samples. CDR3 nucleotide sequence: TGTGCCAGCAGTACAACAGGCTCTGGAAACACCATATATTTT. Residues: CASSTTGSGNTIYF.